This T cell receptor beta chain originates from a study of read filtering for tumor transcriptome and immune sequencing. About the study: The cohort had 17 men and more than 13 women aged about 47 to 80, mean roughly 65 years. Whole-transcriptome libraries were prepared after DNase treatment.

From approximately 430 ng of RNA, a library with molecular barcoded alpha/delta and beta/gamma adaptors was made. Using its own MiXCR run on the reads, TCRdb lists one record per CDR3 protein. The table lists approximately 37,000 distinct CDR3 sequences, less than 15% of them singletons. The CDR3 covers 15 residues. V lost 11 bases to trimming and J lost 10 bases; unmatched junction nucleotides: 16. The germline V gene has CDR1 LNHDA and CDR2 SQIVND (reference sequence). Study conclusions and caveats: The CD138-negative fraction was mixed bone marrow immune cells, not pure T cells. Compared with RNA-seq, IR-seq gave much higher clonotype depth and reliability.

At least ten counts were recorded for this clonotype. Antigen unknown. Input material: a population of CD138-negative cells sorted from bone marrow. V usage is TRBV19 and J usage is TRBJ2-1, with TRBD2 identical over 11 bases. The sequence was obtained from a donor at least 40 years old with multiple myeloma. CDR3 region: CASSGTSGGGREQFF. The DNA of the CDR3 is TGTGCCTCCTCCGGGACTAGCGGCGGGGGAAGAGAGCAGTTCTTC. The variable domain in full, with the rest retrieved from reference TRBV19 and TRBJ2-1, is DGGITQSPKYLFRKEGQNVTLSCEQNLNHDAMYWYRQDPGQGLRLIYYSQIVNDFQKGDIAEGYSVSREKKESFPLTVTSAQKNPTAFYLCASSGTSGGGREQFFGPGTRLTVL.